The present T cell receptor (beta chain) was sequenced within a study of cytomegalovirus exposure and HLA in healthy donors (dated by TCRdb to about 2017). About the full investigation: An earlier analysis of approximately 600 of the donors reported about 250 Gb of sequence data and roughly 110 million unique TCR beta sequences from some 180 million T cells. Among about 400 genotyped donors of the cohort, an average of about 220,000 unique TCR beta nucleotide sequences was sequenced per donor, of which about 20% were non-productive. A later analysis re-examined previously published TCR beta repertoires from more than 550 donors and added high-resolution HLA genotyping to investigate patterns of TCR occurrence. The study used immunosequencing to profile the T cell repertoires of under 700 subjects and linked those repertoires to cytomegalovirus serostatus. The aim of the study was to test whether cataloging public T cell receptors could identify signatures of past pathogen exposure. Besides the first cohort of some 670 subjects, a separate validation cohort made up of 120 different subjects was used. An earlier analysis of around 580 of the donors used high-throughput TCR beta sequencing to judge whether each TCR beta V gene segment behaved as functional or pseudogenic. Donor age, sex, ethnicity and CMV serostatus were compiled together with the repertoire data. Roughly 300 gigabases of sequencing data and around 80 million unique TCR sequences made up an early release that covered about 640 HLA-typed donors. In the later analysis, no new phenotypic data were used to find candidate immune exposures; instead, reliance was placed on TCR beta sequences and their occurrence across donors. Of the approximately 400 genotyped donors, more than 75% were placed in the genetic ancestry cluster associated with self-reported Caucasian donors. Several DR-DQ haplotypes were handled as single units for association and clustering, since linkage in the cohort was strong. All discovery cohort repertoires had been generated on a single sequencing platform. Genome-wide SNP genotypes for about 65% of the roughly 670 donors were used in a later genetic analysis, which treated that subset as a discovery cohort. HLA typing covered class I and class II loci at four-digit resolution. The number of typed donors differed by locus: about 620-640 for A, B, C, DRB1 and DQB1; 500 to 550 for DQA1; 600 to 610 for DPA1; and about 470 for DPB1. The study combined high-throughput TCR immunosequencing, statistical association of individual TCRs with disease status, and machine learning to predict cytomegalovirus infection status. The full study reports these points: Linkage disequilibrium might explain the correlated functional status among segregating V segments, but an unknown experimental factor could not be excluded. A total of fewer than 200 TCR beta chains were listed by the study as associated with cytomegalovirus. According to a later analysis, parvovirus B19, influenza, CMV and Epstein-Barr virus appeared linked to several top co-occurrence clusters. In a later analysis, most CMV-associated TCR beta chains were found to appear HLA-restricted, with HLA associations seemingly driven largely by CMV exposure. Because the 87-base-pair reads could not distinguish some IMGT-functional V segments, including TRBV6-2 and TRBV6-3, those segments were excluded. Because HLA typing was missing for some donors at each locus, association tests included only the typed subset. In an earlier analysis of roughly 560 of the donors, most TCR beta V segments were observed in productive rearrangements about 90% or about 30% of the time, broadly matching IMGT annotations. Cytomegalovirus status was reported to be diagnosed by the classifier with high specificity and sensitivity in both the original and validation cohorts. Because counts were too low, approximately 18 rarely observed V segments, including chromosome 9 orphons, were excluded from the earlier analysis of several hundred of the donors. Most TCR sequences were observed very rarely across donors, whereas some public TCRs were present in many individuals. A few of the identified cytomegalovirus-associated TCR beta chains were confirmed in vitro to be specific for cytomegalovirus antigens. A later genetic analysis reported fewer N-insertions in productive TCRs among donors in an Asian-associated ancestry cluster than the roughly 640-donor mean. A further reported finding was that TCR beta sequences accurately predicted the HLA-A and HLA-B alleles for most subjects in the first cohort. A cluster of highly shared sequence variants was judged likely to be a technical artifact of the sequencing pipeline. When HLA alleles, especially DR and DQ, strongly co-occurred, TCR associations were difficult to assign to individual alleles. Compared with equally common non-associated chains, HLA-associated TCR beta chains in a later analysis were more clonally expanded and had lower generation probabilities. In a later analysis, the rate of TCR association differed among HLA loci, with DRB1 alleles having the most associated TCRs and HLA-C alleles having the fewest. In a later genetic analysis, a missense DCLRE1C variant was associated with V-gene and J-gene trimming of TCR beta chains, and the association was replicated in an independent cohort. According to the authors, the approach could potentially be generalized to other disease states and immunological phenotypes. In this cohort, only TCR beta chains were sequenced, and detectable features were limited by the absence of alpha or paired-chain data. Sequencing depth was assumed to be roughly uniform across donors in the presence/absence analyses, though that assumption may not hold. For the cohort, immune exposure information was limited to CMV serostatus. A later analysis associated about 18,000 TCR beta sequences with specific HLA alleles at a false discovery rate of 0.05.

As concerns this clone: Its cognate antigen has yet to be identified. Base qualities are not provided; no much larger clone lies one nucleotide away.

Taken from the germline V gene, the CDR1 and CDR2 loops are SGHVS and FNYEAQ. Trimming at the junction amounts to 1 base on V and 0 bases on J, and the germline ends lie 9 bases apart. From its cysteine to its phenylalanine, the CDR3 spans 15 amino acids. Just the 45-base CDR3 DNA is kept, in frame starting at base 1. Receptor libraries were prepared by the immunoSEQ multiplex PCR assay. For the multiplex PCR, a mixture combining 60 forward primers for TCR Vbeta segments and 13 reverse primers for TCR Jbeta segments was used. The CDR3 region of rearranged TCR beta genes was amplified from genomic DNA with a multiplex PCR assay. On the Illumina HiSeq System, the amplified TCR beta libraries were sequenced as 87-base-pair reads. As for the authors' bioinformatics: A later analysis tallied 80 million to 95 million unique TCR beta chains across the approximately 670 repertoires, and approximately 12 million of those chains were shared by two or more donors. To remove PCR and sequencing errors, raw reads were error-corrected and collapsed into unique sequences using a nearest-neighbor algorithm that merged closely related sequences. Alignment of CDR3 sequences to IMGT reference sequences was used to assign V, D and J gene segments. For a sequence to be retained, a match of at least six nucleotides to both a V gene segment and a J gene segment was required. A rearrangement counted as productive if the CDR3 had no stop codons and remained in frame with V and J, and every other rearrangement counted as non-productive. CDR3 was defined by IMGT convention, running from the second conserved V-encoded cysteine to the conserved J-encoded phenylalanine. The earlier analysis of approximately 590 of the donors excluded any sequence lacking an unambiguous match to a single V gene segment. In an earlier analysis of more than 500 of the donors, a V segment was called functional when productive rearrangements were above 56.7%, and segregating when the standard deviation between donors exceeded 5%. A statistical classification framework was built for diagnosing cytomegalovirus status from the catalog of TCR beta chain sequences. In a later analysis, V and J genes were assigned by comparing TCR nucleotide sequences against IMGT/GENE-DB human TR gene sequences. A later analysis assigned CDR3 sequences and most-parsimonious VDJ recombination scenarios with the TCRdist pipeline. In a later analysis, every TCR beta chain was defined by the combination of its CDR3 amino acid sequence and its V-gene family, and reads without a unique V-gene family were dropped. As a way to deal with suspected cross-contamination and a sequencing artifact, a later analysis dropped approximately 570 nucleotide sequences that were highly shared and had low generation probability. In a later analysis, a clonal expansion index for each public chain was calculated from normalized within-repertoire ranks of inferred template counts. In a later analysis, generation probabilities were computed with a VDJ recombination model fitted to out-of-frame rearrangements, and the resulting probabilities were checked against IGoR. A later analysis scored TCR-TCR, TCR-HLA and TCR-CMV co-occurrence with hypergeometric tests, applying a repertoire-size bias correction to TCR pairs. False discovery rates were estimated in a later analysis by permuting HLA or CMV assignments 20 times. In a later analysis, co-occurring TCRs were grouped with DBSCAN, and TCRdist sequence similarity was added when clustering was performed within HLA-allele-positive subsets. Repertoires with fewer than 30,000 or more than 120,000 public chains were left out of co-occurrence clustering, as were about 5 repertoires with anomalous nucleotide sharing. As stored in TCRdb, this immuneACCESS dataset retains in-frame rearrangements with V and J assigned. A fraction of the clones does not appear; measured against another copy, unresolved V genes explain less than half of the discrepancy, and the remainder lacks a known reason. V and J calls plus clone size are reproduced from that table; the DNA served to infer D and trimming. This sample holds about 130,000 clones; about two thirds were observed only once. The ten largest account for 3% to 4% of the sample.

The cohort was made up of approximately 670 healthy bone marrow donors. All cohort members were sampled while nominally healthy, although unrecorded immune exposures were likely present. The donor tested CMV seronegative, placing the donor among the 350 or so seronegative members of the cohort. A peripheral blood sample was provided by each donor, and peripheral blood mononuclear cells were used for TCR beta sequencing. Genomic DNA extraction from the blood cell samples was performed with the Qiagen DNeasy Blood Extraction Kit. The sample taken for sequencing was PBMCs. This clonotype was sampled from a man aged 30-40 years in good health and CMV-seronegative. This receptor chain uses TRBV7-6 and TRBJ1-1; no confident D gene assignment can be made. The CDR3 region reads CASSLGQELNTEAFF. The sequenced DNA is TGTGCCAGCAGCTTAGGGCAGGAATTGAACACTGAAGCTTTCTTT.